This passage covers 10 T cell receptor beta chains from one sample sequenced in a study of T cell responses to AZD1222 COVID-19 vaccine. Sequenced by immunoSEQ multiplex PCR; TCRdb stores in-frame clones only, minus some. The table includes around 120,000 clones, around 88% detected once. The material was peripheral blood, obtained on day 0 of MenACWY control vaccination. The receptor source for this set is an adult in good health.

The V gene is TRBV4-1, the J gene TRBJ2-7; 10 bases agree with TRBD2. V lost 1 base, J lost 0 bases, and 6 bases stayed unmatched. The germline V gene encodes CDR1 MGHRA and CDR2 YSYEKL. The CDR3 loop spans 17 amino acids. The CDR3 nucleotides read TGCGCCAGCAGCCAAGGGATAGCGGGAGGCAACTCCTACGAGCAGTACTTC. Translating gives CASSQGIAGGNSYEQYF.

There are a few counts of this clone. The chain has TRBV6-5 and TRBJ1-3; D not resolved. Trimming shortened V by 8 bases and J by 0 bases, and 11 bases separated the two germline ends. The CDR3 consists of 14 residues. Germline assignment: CDR1 MNHEY and CDR2 SVGAGI. CDR3 sequence (DNA): TGTGCCAGCTCTGTGGCTGCCTCTGGAAACACCATATATTTT. This gives the protein CASSVAASGNTIYF.

The V gene is TRBV12-3 or TRBV12-4, the J gene TRBJ2-7, with D maybe TRBD1 (5 bases). Trimming pared 5 bases from V and 4 bases from J, leaving 9 bases between. CDR3 length equals 12 residues. DNA for the CDR3: TGTGCCAGCAGTATCGGACATTACGAGCAGTACTTC. This gives the protein CASSIGHYEQYF.

DNA for the CDR3: TGTGCCAGCAGCCTCGGACTAGCGGGTGAGCAGTTCTTC. Its translation is CASSLGLAGEQFF. This chain joins TRBV4-2 and TRBJ2-1; TRBD2 matches 11 bases. CDR1 and CDR2 (germline): LGHNA, YNFKEQ. Trimming cost V 4 bases and J 9 bases; bases outside gene matches: 2. The CDR3 runs 13 residues.

In this sample, this clone turned up a few times. The genes are TRBV6-5 and TRBJ1-1; D may be TRBD1 (6 bases). The V gene's germline CDR1 is MNHEY and CDR2 SVGAGI. The CDR3 totals 13 residues. V lost 7 bases to trimming and J lost 8 bases, with 17 bases between them. CDR3 amino acids: CASTQSRGAEAFF. CDR3 nucleotides: TGTGCCAGCACCCAAAGCAGGGGCGCGGAAGCTTTCTTT.

The chain uses TRBV5-1 and TRBJ2-1; TRBD1 aligns across 7 bases. Trimming removed 6 bases from V and 6 bases from J; junction bases left unmatched: 12. The CDR3 is 15 amino acids. The germline V gene has CDR1 SGHRS and CDR2 YFSETQ. The chain's CDR3 is CASTSGMSGGNEQFF. CDR3 DNA sequence: TGCGCCAGCACCTCAGGGATGTCAGGGGGCAATGAGCAGTTCTTC.

There are a few counts of this clone. Here the CDR3 DNA reads TGTGCCATCAGTGACTACAGGACCGGGGAGCTGTTTTTT. Translating gives CAISDYRTGELFF. The chain has TRBV10-3 and TRBJ2-2; the D gene is possibly TRBD1 (5 bases). V dropped 3 bases and J dropped 5 bases, with 7 bases sitting between them. CDR1 ENHRY and CDR2 SYGVKD come from the germline V gene. The CDR3 has 13 amino acids.

The chain couples TRBV29-1 to TRBJ2-3; D is possibly TRBD1 (5 bases). Deletions cut 8 bases from V and 0 bases from J, with 9 bases between. This CDR3 has 12 amino acids. Germline CDR1 SQVTM, CDR2 ANQGSEA. The CDR3 here is CSLGASTDTQYF. The CDR3 coding sequence is TGCAGCCTAGGGGCCAGCACAGATACGCAGTATTTT.

The chain combines TRBV27 with TRBJ2-5; maybe TRBD1 (6 bases). CDR3 length: 14 residues. The V gene's germline CDR1 is MNHEY and CDR2 SMNVEV (reference sequence). With 8 bases removed from V and 5 bases from J, the gap between germline ends came to 18 bases. The CDR3 spells CASGPQQGQETQYF. The CDR3 bases are TGTGCCAGCGGCCCACAACAGGGCCAGGAGACCCAGTACTTC.

This rearrangement joins TRBV12-3 or TRBV12-4 to TRBJ2-2; no firm D call. Trimming stripped 3 bases from V and 10 bases from J, with 6 bases between. The CDR3 spans 11 residues. CDR3 sequence (DNA): TGTGCCAGCAGTTTTAACTTGGAGCTGTTTTTT. Protein: CASSFNLELFF.